The clone carrying this T cell receptor (beta chain) was seen many times. This record comes from a study of CD8+CD57+ T cells in acquired aplastic anemia. Germline V gene sequence: CDR1 SGHKS, CDR2 YYEKEE (reference sequence). Trimming left V 0 bases short and J 4 bases short, with 7 bases between. CDR3 length: 13 amino acids. Genomic DNA provided the template from which TCR beta VDJ and CDR3 profiles were obtained. A single record per CDR3 protein comes from TCRdb applying MiXCR to the reads. The profile covers 200,000 to 250,000 distinct CDR3 sequences, with roughly 33% appearing a single time and approximately 1.2% taken by the ten largest.

The sequencing input was sorted CD4+, CD8+, or CD8+CD57+ T cells (not recorded which) from PBMCs. The chain employs TRBV5-5 and TRBJ1-1, with D uncertain. The receptor was isolated from a human donor in good health, serving as a control. The CDR3 DNA follows: TGTGCCAGCAGCTTGGTTTTCGGCACTGAAGCTTTCTTT. Amino acids: CASSLVFGTEAFF.